This T cell receptor beta chain was identified in a study of T cells after yellow fever vaccination. Findings of the study overall: Weaker overall was a secondary response that nonetheless peaked faster, on day 5 versus 15. FACS-sorted repertoires might harbor abundant contaminating clonotypes from the bulk population.

Production of TCR cDNA was by 5'RACE template switching, which also added a universal primer site and UMIs. TCRdb reprocessed the 5' RACE reads with MiXCR, giving one entry per CDR3 protein. In the table there are approximately 93,000 distinct CDR3 sequences, around 5.8% of which are singletons. This clonotype was picked up a small number of times. The antigen remains unidentified. The germline V gene has CDR1 KGHSY and CDR2 FQNENV. Between the trimmed V and J ends, which lost 0 bases and 5 bases, there was a span of 5 bases. The CDR3 consists of 12 residues. The V and J genes are TRBV16 and TRBJ2-7; D is unclear. This clonotype was obtained from a man younger than 30 who received the YFV17D yellow fever vaccine. The specimen was CD8+ T cells sorted from PBMCs, collected 10 days after the yellow fever booster vaccination. The DNA for the CDR3 is TGTGCCAGCAGCCAATCGAGCCACGAGCAGTACTTC. Translated: CASSQSSHEQYF.